Shown below are 19 T cell receptor beta chains from a single sample sequenced in a study of T cell repertoires in cytomegalovirus infection. Their target antigens are unknown. MiXCR, applied by TCRdb to the reads, yields one record per CDR3 protein. The sample contains around 900,000 distinct CDR3 sequences, about 33% of which appear only once. The sequencing used cultured CD8+ T cells from PBMCs, collected from culture after CMV antigen stimulation. The receptor source for this set is a human donor in good health (CMV status not recorded). Some clones in this sample may be carry-over from other donors' samples.

CDR3 DNA: TGCAGCGTTGAAGCCGAAGACGACCTTATCAGGGATCGCGGTGGCTACACCTTC. The encoded protein is CSVEAEDDLIRDRGGYTF. This chain joins TRBV29-1 and TRBJ1-2; D might be TRBD1 (5 bases). Trimming stripped 1 base from V and 7 bases from J, with 28 bases between. The length of the CDR3 is 18 residues. Germline CDR1 is SQVTM and CDR2 is ANQGSEA.

The chain recombines TRBV5-1 with TRBJ1-1; 9 bases match TRBD1. Trimming removed 4 bases from V and 1 base from J; junction bases left unmatched: 5. Per the germline V gene, CDR1 is SGHRS and CDR2 is YFSETQ. This CDR3 is built from 15 residues. CDR3 coding DNA: TGCGCCAGCAGCAACGGACAGGGGACGAACACTGAAGCTTTCTTT. Translating gives CASSNGQGTNTEAFF.

This clonotype has just a few counts. The V call is TRBV2, the J call TRBJ1-2; D not certain. CDR3 length: 13 residues. The germline CDR1 and CDR2 sequences are SNHLY and FYNNEI. V was cut by 6 bases and J by 2 bases, with 10 bases left in between. CDR3 coding DNA: TGTGCCAGCAGCGACGGACGGAACTATGGCTACACCTTC. Its translation: CASSDGRNYGYTF.

The V and J genes are TRBV12-3 or TRBV12-4 and TRBJ2-5, with D possibly being TRBD2 (6 bases). CDR3 length: 18 amino acids. V lost 3 bases and J 2 bases, leaving 22 bases between the germline ends. This CDR3 is CASSFTTEAGTEQETQYF. Here the CDR3 DNA reads TGTGCCAGCAGTTTCACAACGGAAGCGGGTACGGAACAAGAGACCCAGTACTTC.

In its sample, this clonotype was seen many times. This sequence joins TRBV7-9 and TRBJ1-1; no clear D gene. The germline V gene encodes CDR1 SEHNR and CDR2 FQNEAQ (reference sequence). The CDR3 has 11 amino acids. The V end was cut by 5 bases, the J end by 6 bases, with 7 bases between. CDR3 residues: CASSRRAEAFF. The CDR3 bases are TGTGCCAGCAGCCGCCGGGCTGAAGCTTTCTTT.

The V call is TRBV19, the J call TRBJ1-2, with unresolved D. The CDR3 contains 13 residues. Trimming took 4 bases from V and 4 from J, leaving 10 bases between them. Germline CDR1 and CDR2: LNHDA and SQIVND (reference sequence). CDR3 sequence (DNA): TGTGCCAGTAGTACCTCGACCAGCTATGGCTACACCTTC. This encodes CASSTSTSYGYTF.

This clonotype was seen a handful of times. This rearrangement joins TRBV6-5 to TRBJ2-2; D tentatively fits TRBD1 or TRBD2 (5 bases each). The CDR3 loop spans 17 amino acids. Germline CDR1 reads MNHEY; CDR2 reads SVGAGI. Trimming took 0 bases from V and 0 from J, leaving 11 bases between them. The CDR3: CASSYSTGDANTGELFF. The CDR3 DNA follows: TGTGCCAGCAGTTACTCGACCGGGGACGCGAACACCGGGGAGCTGTTTTTT.

This clonotype was counted between two and nine times. CDR3 region: CASSPWTSGGEETQYF. The CDR3 DNA follows: TGTGCCAGCAGTCCGTGGACTAGCGGGGGGGAAGAGACCCAGTACTTC. The chain links TRBV12-3 or TRBV12-4 to TRBJ2-5; 15 nucleotides line up with TRBD2. CDR3 size: 16 residues. V was pared by 5 bases and J by 3 bases, with 4 bases of the junction left unmatched.

The rearrangement uses TRBV12-3 or TRBV12-4 and TRBJ1-4, with D possibly matching TRBD1 (6 bases). V shed 6 bases and J shed 4 bases, with 15 bases lying between them. This CDR3 has 15 residues. Here the CDR3 DNA reads TGTGCCAGCAGGTCAGGACAGTCGAATAATGAAAAACTGTTTTTT. This gives the protein CASRSGQSNNEKLFF.

The chain carries TRBV29-1 and TRBJ2-5; maybe TRBD2 (7 bases). V lost 6 bases, J lost 7 bases, and 18 bases lay in between. CDR3 size: 13 residues. The germline V gene encodes CDR1 SQVTM and CDR2 ANQGSEA. The CDR3 region is CSVPWGGGGTQYF. The DNA of the CDR3 is TGCAGCGTGCCCTGGGGAGGGGGAGGGACCCAGTACTTC. The whole variable domain, filled in from reference TRBV29-1 and TRBJ2-5, reads SAVISQKPSRDICQRGTSLTIQCQVDSQVTMMFWYRQQPGQSLTLIATANQGSEATYESGFVIDKFPISRPNLTFSTLTVSNMSPEDSSIYLCSVPWGGGGTQYFGPGTRLLVL.

The CDR3 reads CATSDPTGIIGSPLHF. The DNA of the CDR3 is TGTGCCACCAGTGATCCGACAGGGATAATCGGTTCACCCCTCCACTTT. The chain couples TRBV24-1 to TRBJ1-6, with 7 bases lining up with TRBD1. The CDR3 is 16 residues long. The junction had 10 bases not matched to a gene; V was cut back by 3 bases and J by 9 bases. Germline CDR1 KGHDR, CDR2 SFDVKD.

Only a few counts were recorded for this clonotype. The chain recombines TRBV20-1 with TRBJ2-2, with 8 bases that match TRBD2. The germline CDR1 and CDR2 sequences are DFQATT and SNEGSKA (reference sequence). Unmatched junction bases numbered 7, after V lost 3 bases and J lost 1 base. CDR3 length: 16 amino acids. For the CDR3, the DNA is TGCAGTGCTAGGGACACGGGGGGGGAGAACACCGGGGAGCTGTTTTTT. It translates to CSARDTGGENTGELFF.

The rearrangement uses TRBV15 and TRBJ1-1; D remains ambiguous. The V gene lost 5 bases and the J gene lost 8 bases, with 9 bases spanning the gap. Germline-derived CDR1 and CDR2 are LNHNV and YYDKDF (reference sequence). The CDR3 spans 11 residues. The CDR3 loop is CATSGTVEAFF. The CDR3 bases are TGTGCCACCAGCGGTACAGTAGAAGCTTTCTTT.

There are a few counts of this clonotype. V is TRBV6-8 and J is TRBJ2-1; either TRBD1 or TRBD2 may supply D (6 bases each). Germline V CDR1 and CDR2: MNHGY, SAAAGT. The CDR3 runs to 15 residues. V was clipped by 5 bases and J by 8 bases, with 19 bases between them. CDR3 region: CASSAGLGGWYEQFF. The CDR3, as DNA: TGTGCCAGCAGTGCGGGACTCGGGGGCTGGTATGAGCAGTTCTTC.

CDR3 sequence: CASSQQDEAFF. CDR3 nucleotide sequence: TGCGCCAGCAGCCAGCAGGATGAAGCTTTCTTT. The chain uses TRBV4-1 and TRBJ1-1; D not certain. Trimming removed 3 bases at V and 7 bases at J, with 6 bases between. The V gene's germline CDR1 is MGHRA and CDR2 YSYEKL. This CDR3 spans 11 amino acids.

V gene TRBV4-1 combines with J gene TRBJ1-2; no clear D. CDR1 and CDR2 from the germline V gene are MGHRA and YSYEKL. This CDR3 spans 14 amino acids. With 1 base removed from V and 4 bases from J, the gap between germline ends came to 10 bases. CDR3 loop: CASSQGVVAYGYTF. The CDR3 nucleotides are TGCGCCAGCAGCCAAGGCGTGGTCGCCTATGGCTACACCTTC.

This sequence joins TRBV6-5 and TRBJ1-2, with unresolved D. The CDR3 is 15 amino acids. Trimming stripped 5 bases from V and 4 bases from J, with 17 bases between. Germline assignment: CDR1 MNHEY and CDR2 SVGAGI. The CDR3 bases are TGTGCCAGCAGTCGATACAAAGAATCTAGCTATGGCTACACCTTC. It translates to CASSRYKESSYGYTF.

The rearrangement uses TRBV7-3 and TRBJ2-5; no definite D call. Trimming left V 2 bases short and J 0 bases short, with 10 bases between. Germline CDR1 SGHTA, CDR2 FQGTGA. The CDR3 has 15 residues. Here the CDR3 DNA reads TGTGCCAGCAGCTTAGTTCCGTTGTACCAAGAGACCCAGTACTTC. Translated, it gives CASSLVPLYQETQYF.

The chain couples TRBV12-5 to TRBJ1-1; TRBD1 might be the D (5 bases). With 6 bases removed from V and 2 bases from J, the gap between germline ends came to 10 bases. The germline V gene encodes CDR1 LGHNT and CDR2 FRNRAP. CDR3 length: 13 residues. For the CDR3, the DNA is TGTGCTAGTGGCCCCGACAGTAACACTGAAGCTTTCTTT. Protein: CASGPDSNTEAFF. Based on the CDR3 plus reference TRBV12-5 and TRBJ1-1, the full variable domain is DARVTQTPRHKVTEMGQEVTMRCQPILGHNTVFWYRQTMMQGLELLAYFRNRAPLDDSGMPKDRFSAEMPDATLATLKIQPSEPRDSAVYFCASGPDSNTEAFFGQGTRLTVV.